This TCR beta chain was recorded in a study of blood T cell repertoires in COVID-19. In the source study's methods: From reference gene primer amplification, estimates of nucleated cell counts were derived. Using immunoSEQ multiplex PCR, the repertoire was profiled, and TCRdb retains in-frame clones only, with some absent. The DNA gave D and trimming, while V, J and clone size come from that table. The table lists approximately 300,000 clones, 70% to 90% of them singletons. The CDR3 is 15 residues long. The V gene's germline CDR1 is MNHEY and CDR2 SVGAGI. V was pared by 8 bases and J by 6 bases, with 12 bases of the junction left unmatched. Individuals aged roughly 18 to 95 years were recruited from roughly 22 US areas. Clinical histories supplied by participants themselves formed the basis of cohort assignment.

The specimen sequenced was PBMCs or T cells enriched from blood (not recorded which). The source is a woman aged 25 to 39 who had recovered from COVID-19. The chain carries TRBV6-5 and TRBJ2-7; 11 bases line up with TRBD1. For the CDR3, the DNA is TGTGCCAGCCAGGGGACAGGGGGTTTGAGGGGCGAGCAGTACTTC. Amino acid sequence: CASQGTGGLRGEQYF.